This T cell receptor (beta chain) was captured by sequencing in a study of blood T cell repertoires in COVID-19. At the level of the study: Whether acute or convalescent, the COVID-19 samples came from the United States, Italy and Spain. T cells, B-cell-depleted T cells, or PBMCs supplied cDNA or gDNA.

Repertoires were generated with immunoSEQ multiplex PCR, while TCRdb's copy carries only in-frame clones and drops some. The data contain around 310,000 clones, roughly 90% of them singletons. The sequencing sample was made of peripheral blood. The TCR sequence derives from a woman aged 50 to 60 with active or convalescent COVID-19.

The CDR3, as DNA: TGTGCCAGCAGCTCATACAGGGGGACCCTCACTGAAGCTTTCTTT. The encoded protein is CASSSYRGTLTEAFF. The chain employs TRBV14 and TRBJ1-1, with 8 nucleotides matching TRBD1. Germline V gene lookup returns CDR1 SGHDN and CDR2 FVKESK. The CDR3 sequence is 15 residues long. Germline trimming cut 5 bases from V and 4 bases from J; bases unmatched to any gene: 9.